The 14 T cell receptor beta chains reported below all come from one sample, sequenced in a study of T cell changes during pregnancy in multiple sclerosis. The data were produced by immunoSEQ multiplex PCR, yet TCRdb's version contains in-frame clones alone and is incomplete. The table has under 45,000 clones, approximately 96% seen once; the top ten hold about 0.92%. This specimen was peripheral blood, taken in the second trimester of pregnancy. Source of these receptors: a female donor with multiple sclerosis, enrolled in a pregnancy study.

The CDR3 region is CASSPDRGSRFGNTIYF. CDR3 DNA: TGTGCCAGCTCACCGGACAGGGGGTCAAGGTTTGGAAACACCATATATTTT. This sequence joins TRBV18 and TRBJ1-3; 10 bases are shared with TRBD1. Trimming cost V 3 bases and J 3 bases; bases outside gene matches: 8. The CDR3 runs to 17 residues. The V gene's germline CDR1 is KGHSH and CDR2 LQKENI.

The chain uses TRBV7-9 and TRBJ1-2; 8 positions agree with TRBD1. J was trimmed by 4 bases and V by 2 bases; bases with no gene match: 0. This CDR3 comprises 13 residues. The germline gives CDR1 SEHNR, CDR2 FQNEAQ (reference sequence). CDR3 in DNA: TGTGCCAGCAGCTTACAGGGGGCCTATGGCTACACCTTC. Its translation is CASSLQGAYGYTF.

The chain couples TRBV18 to TRBJ1-3, with 8 bases matching TRBD1. Trimming took 6 bases from V and 4 from J; bases not matched to a gene: 8. Germline V gene sequence: CDR1 KGHSH, CDR2 LQKENI. The CDR3 spans 15 residues. Here the CDR3 DNA reads TGTGCCAGCTCGCAGGACAGGGTCTCAGGAAACACCATATATTTT. Translated: CASSQDRVSGNTIYF. Together with reference TRBV18 and TRBJ1-3, the CDR3 gives the full variable domain: NAGVMQNPRHLVRRRGQEARLRCSPMKGHSHVYWYRQLPEEGLKFMVYLQKENIIDESGMPKERFSAEFPKEGPSILRIQQVVRGDSAAYFCASSQDRVSGNTIYFGEGSWLTVV.

This clone was observed a few times. The chain couples TRBV18 to TRBJ2-1; TRBD1 might be the D (6 bases). Germline CDR1 reads KGHSH; CDR2 reads LQKENI. There are 15 residues in the CDR3. Trimming shortened V by 3 bases and J by 3 bases, and 12 bases separated the two germline ends. The CDR3 DNA is TGTGCCAGCTCACCCGACAGGAGATACTACAATGAGCAGTTCTTC. Translation gives CASSPDRRYYNEQFF.

This chain joins TRBV2 and TRBJ1-2; 8 nucleotides match TRBD1. The J segment lost 8 bases and the V segment lost 5 bases, leaving 10 bases of the junction unmatched. The germline V gene has CDR1 SNHLY and CDR2 FYNNEI. The CDR3 runs to 14 residues. CDR3 protein: CASSQQGEAGGYTF. The CDR3 DNA reads TGTGCCAGCAGTCAACAGGGGGAGGCGGGCGGCTACACCTTC.

The rearrangement links TRBV7-2 to TRBJ2-1, with 7 bases lining up with TRBD2. The CDR3 spans 16 residues. The germline gives CDR1 SGHTA, CDR2 FQGNSA. V dropped 5 bases and J dropped 3; count of bases not matched to a gene: 10. The CDR3 region is CASSPGLQRGYNEQFF. In DNA form, the CDR3 reads TGTGCCAGCAGCCCAGGACTCCAGCGGGGCTACAATGAGCAGTTCTTC. Based on the CDR3 plus reference TRBV7-2 and TRBJ2-1, the full variable domain is GAGVSQSPSNKVTEKGKDVELRCDPISGHTALYWYRQSLGQGLEFLIYFQGNSAPDKSGLPSDRFSAERTGGSVSTLTIQRTQQEDSAVYLCASSPGLQRGYNEQFFGPGTRLTVL.

The sample holds a few counts of this clone. The chain is built from TRBV7-6 and TRBJ2-1; TRBD2 matches 9 bases. Germline V gene lookup returns CDR1 SGHVS and CDR2 FNYEAQ. The CDR3 contains 14 residues. V gave up 4 bases and J gave up 7 bases; unmatched junction bases: 5. The DNA of the CDR3 is TGTGCCAGCAGCTCGAGTAGCGGGGGAAATGAGCAGTTCTTC. This encodes CASSSSSGGNEQFF.

The chain recombines TRBV7-2 with TRBJ2-7; 8 positions agree with TRBD1. Germline V gene lookup returns CDR1 SGHTA and CDR2 FQGNSA. V was pared by 5 bases and J by 5 bases, with 14 bases of the junction left unmatched. The CDR3 is 16 residues long. The CDR3, as DNA: TGTGCCAGCAGCGTCCACCGGACAGGGTTTAAGGACGAGCAGTACTTC. This codes for CASSVHRTGFKDEQYF. Complete variable domain (other parts from reference TRBV7-2 and TRBJ2-7): GAGVSQSPSNKVTEKGKDVELRCDPISGHTALYWYRQSLGQGLEFLIYFQGNSAPDKSGLPSDRFSAERTGGSVSTLTIQRTQQEDSAVYLCASSVHRTGFKDEQYFGPGTRLTVT.

This chain uses TRBV4-1 with TRBJ2-7; TRBD2 matches at 8 bases. This CDR3 region has 14 residues. The germline gives CDR1 MGHRA, CDR2 YSYEKL. V trimming: 5 bases; J trimming: 1 base; junction bases outside the gene matches: 4. The CDR3 DNA reads as TGCGCCAGCAGCTCCCCGGGGGGGTCCTACGAGCAGTACTTC. Translated: CASSSPGGSYEQYF.

The chain is built from TRBV4-2 and TRBJ2-1; 7 positions match TRBD2. With 2 bases clipped from V and 7 bases from J, the junction kept 8 bases outside the gene matches. Germline loops: CDR1 LGHNA, CDR2 YNFKEQ. The CDR3 covers 15 residues. CDR3 residues: CASSQNAGGTNEQFF. DNA of the CDR3: TGTGCCAGCAGCCAAAATGCCGGGGGGACTAATGAGCAGTTCTTC.

The rearrangement links TRBV5-1 to TRBJ1-2; 7 bases match TRBD1. The CDR3 is 13 residues long. CDR1 is SGHRS and CDR2 is YFSETQ in the germline V gene. Trimming cost V 5 bases and J 4 bases; bases outside gene matches: 5. CDR3 nucleotide sequence: TGCGCCAGCAGATTACGGACAGGCTATGGCTACACCTTC. Translation gives CASRLRTGYGYTF.

This chain connects TRBV5-1 to TRBJ2-7, with 9 positions matching TRBD1. The CDR3 has 15 residues. The junction had 11 bases not matched to a gene; V was cut back by 5 bases and J by 5 bases. Germline assignment: CDR1 SGHRS and CDR2 YFSETQ. In DNA, the CDR3 is TGCGCCAGCAGTCACTCCGGGACAGGGTCCGACGAGCAGTACTTC. Protein sequence: CASSHSGTGSDEQYF. The variable domain in full, completed from reference TRBV5-1 and TRBJ2-7, reads KAGVTQTPRYLIKTRGQQVTLSCSPISGHRSVSWYQQTPGQGLQFLFEYFSETQRNKGNFPGRFSGRQFSNSRSEMNVSTLELGDSALYLCASSHSGTGSDEQYFGPGTRLTVT.

The chain employs TRBV7-2 and TRBJ2-1; 8 bases agree with TRBD2. From germline, CDR1 is SGHTA and CDR2 FQGNSA. The CDR3 runs to 16 residues. J lost 8 bases, V lost 5 bases, and 14 bases had no gene match. DNA for the CDR3: TGTGCCAGCAGCCCGCCGGGGGGGGGTATAATGGATGAGCAGTTCTTC. Translation: CASSPPGGGIMDEQFF.

The V and J genes are TRBV28 and TRBJ2-5; D is undetermined. TRBJ2-7 explains the end of the DNA better; the J call may be wrong. CDR1 is MDHEN and CDR2 is SYDVKM in the germline V gene. CDR3 length: 11 residues. The CDR3 DNA is TGTGCCAGCAGGAGGTGGTACGAGCAGTACTTC. Amino acids: CASRRWYEQYF.